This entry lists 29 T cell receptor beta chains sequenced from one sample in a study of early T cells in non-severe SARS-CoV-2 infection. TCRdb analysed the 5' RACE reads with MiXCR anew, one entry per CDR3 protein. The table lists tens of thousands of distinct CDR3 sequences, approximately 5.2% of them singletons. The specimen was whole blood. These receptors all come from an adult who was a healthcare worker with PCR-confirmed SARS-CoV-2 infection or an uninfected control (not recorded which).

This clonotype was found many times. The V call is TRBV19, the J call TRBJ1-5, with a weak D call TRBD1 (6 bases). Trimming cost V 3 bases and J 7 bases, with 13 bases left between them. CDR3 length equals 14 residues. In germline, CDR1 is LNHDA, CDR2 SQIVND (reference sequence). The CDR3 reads CASSIQGQGQPQHF. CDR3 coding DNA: TGTGCCAGTAGTATTCAGGGGCAAGGGCAGCCCCAGCATTTT.

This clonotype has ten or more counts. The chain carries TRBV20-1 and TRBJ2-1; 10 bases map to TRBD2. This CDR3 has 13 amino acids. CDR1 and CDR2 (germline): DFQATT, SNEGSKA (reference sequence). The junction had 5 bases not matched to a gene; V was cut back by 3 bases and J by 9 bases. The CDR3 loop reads CSARASGSGEQFF. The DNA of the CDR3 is TGCAGTGCTAGGGCTAGCGGGAGTGGTGAGCAGTTCTTC.

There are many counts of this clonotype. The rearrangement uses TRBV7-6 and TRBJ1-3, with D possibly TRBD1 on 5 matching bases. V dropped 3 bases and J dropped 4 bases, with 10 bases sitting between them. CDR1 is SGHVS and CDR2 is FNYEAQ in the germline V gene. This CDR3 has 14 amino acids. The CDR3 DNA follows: TGTGCCAGCAGCTTCGGGGGGTTGGGAAACACCATATATTTT. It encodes CASSFGGLGNTIYF.

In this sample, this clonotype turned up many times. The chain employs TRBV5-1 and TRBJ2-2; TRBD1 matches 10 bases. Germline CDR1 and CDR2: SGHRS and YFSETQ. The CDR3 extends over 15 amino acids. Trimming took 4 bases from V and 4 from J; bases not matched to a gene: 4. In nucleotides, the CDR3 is TGCGCCAGCAGCGGGGACAGGGGATCCACCGGGGAGCTGTTTTTT. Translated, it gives CASSGDRGSTGELFF.

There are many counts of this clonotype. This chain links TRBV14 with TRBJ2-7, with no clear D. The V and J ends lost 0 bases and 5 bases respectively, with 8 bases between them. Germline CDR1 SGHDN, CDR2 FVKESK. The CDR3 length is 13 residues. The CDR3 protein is CASSQERAHEQYF. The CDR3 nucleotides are TGTGCCAGCAGCCAAGAGCGCGCCCACGAGCAGTACTTC.

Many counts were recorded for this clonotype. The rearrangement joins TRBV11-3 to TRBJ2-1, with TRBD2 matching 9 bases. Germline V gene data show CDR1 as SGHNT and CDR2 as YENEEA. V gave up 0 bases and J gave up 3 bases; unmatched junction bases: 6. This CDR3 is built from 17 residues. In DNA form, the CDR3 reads TGTGCCAGCAGCTTAGATGGGAGTAGCGGGGGCTACAATGAGCAGTTCTTC. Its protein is CASSLDGSSGGYNEQFF.

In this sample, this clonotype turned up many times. The CDR3 reads CASSPIANTGRNTEAFF. The CDR3 DNA follows: TGTGCCAGCAGCCCAATTGCCAACACGGGGAGGAACACTGAAGCTTTCTTT. The chain uses TRBV5-6 and TRBJ1-1; D is unclear. V was clipped by 4 bases and J by 1 base, with 20 bases between them. This CDR3 has 17 amino acids. The germline V gene has CDR1 SGHDT and CDR2 YYEEEE.

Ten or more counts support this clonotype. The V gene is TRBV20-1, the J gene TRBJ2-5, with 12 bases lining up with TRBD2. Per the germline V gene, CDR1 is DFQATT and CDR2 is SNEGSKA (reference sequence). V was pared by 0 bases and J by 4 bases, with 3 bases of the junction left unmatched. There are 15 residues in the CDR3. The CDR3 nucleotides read TGCAGTGCTAGAGATCCTAGCGGGAGGGGAGAGACCCAGTACTTC. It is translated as CSARDPSGRGETQYF.

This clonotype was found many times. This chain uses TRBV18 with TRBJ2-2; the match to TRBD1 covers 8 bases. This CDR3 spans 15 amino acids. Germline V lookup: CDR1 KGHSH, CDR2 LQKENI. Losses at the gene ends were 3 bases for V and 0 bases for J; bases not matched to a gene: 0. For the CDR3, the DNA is TGTGCCAGCTCACCGGGACAGGCGAACACCGGGGAGCTGTTTTTT. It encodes CASSPGQANTGELFF.

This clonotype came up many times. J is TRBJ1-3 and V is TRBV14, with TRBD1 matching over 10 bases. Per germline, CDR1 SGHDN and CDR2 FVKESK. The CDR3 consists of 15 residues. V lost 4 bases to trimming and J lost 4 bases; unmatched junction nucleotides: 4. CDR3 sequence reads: CASSLDRGHGNTIYF. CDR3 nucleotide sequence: TGTGCCAGCAGCCTCGACAGGGGGCACGGAAACACCATATATTTT.

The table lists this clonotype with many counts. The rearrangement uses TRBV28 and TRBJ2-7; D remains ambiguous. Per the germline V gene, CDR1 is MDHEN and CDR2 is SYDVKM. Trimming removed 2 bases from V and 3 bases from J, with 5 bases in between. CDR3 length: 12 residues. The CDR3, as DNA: TGTGCCAGCAGTTTACCCGGCTACGAGCAGTACTTC. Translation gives CASSLPGYEQYF.

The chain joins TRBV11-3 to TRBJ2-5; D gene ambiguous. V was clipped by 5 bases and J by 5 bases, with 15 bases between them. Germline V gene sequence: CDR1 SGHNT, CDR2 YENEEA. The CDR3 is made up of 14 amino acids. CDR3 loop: CASSPPEEPETQYF. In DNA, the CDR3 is TGTGCCAGCAGCCCCCCCGAGGAGCCGGAGACCCAGTACTTC. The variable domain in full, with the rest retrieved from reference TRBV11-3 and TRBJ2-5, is EAGVVQSPRYKIIEKKQPVAFWCNPISGHNTLYWYLQNLGQGPELLIRYENEEAVDDSQLPKDRFSAERLKGVDSTLKIQPAELGDSAVYLCASSPPEEPETQYFGPGTRLLVL.

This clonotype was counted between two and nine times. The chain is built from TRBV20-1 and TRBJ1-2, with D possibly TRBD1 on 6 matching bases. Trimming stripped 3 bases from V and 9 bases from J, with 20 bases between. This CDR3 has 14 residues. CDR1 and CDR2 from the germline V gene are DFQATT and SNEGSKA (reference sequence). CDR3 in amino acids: CSASLWAGAASYTF. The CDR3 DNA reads TGCAGTGCTAGTCTCTGGGCAGGGGCGGCCAGCTACACCTTC.

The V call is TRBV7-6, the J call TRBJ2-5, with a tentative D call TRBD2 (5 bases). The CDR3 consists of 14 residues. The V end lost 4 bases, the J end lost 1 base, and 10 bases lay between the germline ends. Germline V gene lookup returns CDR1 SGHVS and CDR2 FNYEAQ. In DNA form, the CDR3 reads TGTGCCAGCAGCTCGAGTCGGGGCCAAGAGACCCAGTACTTC. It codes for CASSSSRGQETQYF.

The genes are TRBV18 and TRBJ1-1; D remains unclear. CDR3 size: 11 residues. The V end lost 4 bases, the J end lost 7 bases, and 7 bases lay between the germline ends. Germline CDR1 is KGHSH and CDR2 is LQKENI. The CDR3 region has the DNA TGTGCCAGCTCACTTGGTGGTGAAGCTTTCTTT. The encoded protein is CASSLGGEAFF.

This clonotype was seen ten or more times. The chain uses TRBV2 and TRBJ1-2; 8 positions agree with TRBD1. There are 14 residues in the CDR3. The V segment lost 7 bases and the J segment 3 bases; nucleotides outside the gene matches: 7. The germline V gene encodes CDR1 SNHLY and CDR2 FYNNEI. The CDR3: CASTQGASYYGYTF. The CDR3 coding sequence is TGTGCCAGCACCCAGGGGGCATCGTACTATGGCTACACCTTC.

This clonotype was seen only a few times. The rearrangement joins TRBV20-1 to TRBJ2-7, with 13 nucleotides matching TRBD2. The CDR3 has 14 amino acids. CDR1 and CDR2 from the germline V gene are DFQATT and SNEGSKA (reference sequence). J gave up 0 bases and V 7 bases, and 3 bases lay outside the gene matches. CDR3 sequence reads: CSGTSGSISYEQYF. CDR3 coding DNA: TGCAGTGGGACTAGCGGGAGTATCTCCTACGAGCAGTACTTC.

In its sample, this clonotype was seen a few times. This CDR3 is CASSLSRGNEQFF. CDR3 in DNA: TGTGCCAGCAGCTTAAGCAGGGGCAATGAGCAGTTCTTC. The chain recombines TRBV7-2 with TRBJ2-1, with D tentatively TRBD1 (6 bases). Germline CDR1 reads SGHTA; CDR2 reads FQGNSA. The length of the CDR3 is 13 residues. Trimming left V 2 bases short and J 6 bases short, with 8 bases between.

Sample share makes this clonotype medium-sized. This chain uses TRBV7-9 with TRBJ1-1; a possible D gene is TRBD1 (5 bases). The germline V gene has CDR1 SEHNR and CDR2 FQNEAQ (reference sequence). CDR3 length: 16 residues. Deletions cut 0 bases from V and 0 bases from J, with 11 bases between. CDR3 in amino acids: CASSLAGVALNTEAFF. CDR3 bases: TGTGCCAGCAGCTTAGCGGGGGTCGCCCTGAACACTGAAGCTTTCTTT.

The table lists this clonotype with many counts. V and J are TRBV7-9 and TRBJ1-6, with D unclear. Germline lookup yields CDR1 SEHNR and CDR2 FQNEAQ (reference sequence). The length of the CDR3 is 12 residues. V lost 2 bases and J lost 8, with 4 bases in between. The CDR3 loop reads CASSLSDSPLHF. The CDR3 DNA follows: TGTGCCAGCAGCTTAAGTGATTCACCCCTCCACTTT. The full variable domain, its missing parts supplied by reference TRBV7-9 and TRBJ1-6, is DTGVSQNPRHKITKRGQNVTFRCDPISEHNRLYWYRQTLGQGPEFLTYFQNEAQLEKSRLLSDRFSAERPKGSFSTLEIQRTEQGDSAMYLCASSLSDSPLHFGNGTRLTVT.

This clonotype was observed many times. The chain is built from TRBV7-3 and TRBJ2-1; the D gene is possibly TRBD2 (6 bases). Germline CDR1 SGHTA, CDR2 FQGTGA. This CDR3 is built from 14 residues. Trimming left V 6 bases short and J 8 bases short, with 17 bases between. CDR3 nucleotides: TGTGCCAGCAGTCGGGCGGTCTGGAGGGATGAGCAGTTCTTC. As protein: CASSRAVWRDEQFF.

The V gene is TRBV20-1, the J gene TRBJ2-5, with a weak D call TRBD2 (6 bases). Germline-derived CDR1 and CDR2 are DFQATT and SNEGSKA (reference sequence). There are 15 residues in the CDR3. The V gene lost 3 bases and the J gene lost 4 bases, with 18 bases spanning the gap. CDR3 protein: CSARGVSGYGETQYF. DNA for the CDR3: TGCAGTGCTAGGGGAGTGAGCGGGTACGGAGAGACCCAGTACTTC.

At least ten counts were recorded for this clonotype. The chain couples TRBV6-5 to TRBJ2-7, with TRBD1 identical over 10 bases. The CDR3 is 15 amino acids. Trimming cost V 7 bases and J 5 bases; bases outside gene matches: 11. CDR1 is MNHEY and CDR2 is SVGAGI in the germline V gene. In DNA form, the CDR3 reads TGTGCCAGCACCTCCCGGGACAGGGGCCTTAACGAGCAGTACTTC. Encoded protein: CASTSRDRGLNEQYF.

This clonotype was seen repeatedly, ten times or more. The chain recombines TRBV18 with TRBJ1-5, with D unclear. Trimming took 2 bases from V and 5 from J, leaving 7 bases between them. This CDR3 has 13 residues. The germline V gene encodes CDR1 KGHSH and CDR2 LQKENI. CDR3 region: CASSPGSDQPQHF. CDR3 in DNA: TGTGCCAGCTCACCAGGTTCAGATCAGCCCCAGCATTTT.

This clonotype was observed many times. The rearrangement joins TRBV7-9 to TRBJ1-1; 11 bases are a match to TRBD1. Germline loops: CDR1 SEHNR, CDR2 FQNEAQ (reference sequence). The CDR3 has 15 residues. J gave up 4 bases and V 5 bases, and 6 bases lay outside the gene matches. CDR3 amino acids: CASSGGQGASTEAFF. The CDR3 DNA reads TGTGCCAGCAGCGGAGGACAGGGGGCTTCCACTGAAGCTTTCTTT.

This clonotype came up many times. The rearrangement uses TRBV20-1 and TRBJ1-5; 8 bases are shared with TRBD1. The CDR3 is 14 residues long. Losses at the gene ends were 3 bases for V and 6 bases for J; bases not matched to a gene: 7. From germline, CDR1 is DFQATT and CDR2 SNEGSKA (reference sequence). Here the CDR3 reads CSARMGQVPQPQHF. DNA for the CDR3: TGCAGTGCTAGGATGGGACAGGTCCCTCAGCCCCAGCATTTT.

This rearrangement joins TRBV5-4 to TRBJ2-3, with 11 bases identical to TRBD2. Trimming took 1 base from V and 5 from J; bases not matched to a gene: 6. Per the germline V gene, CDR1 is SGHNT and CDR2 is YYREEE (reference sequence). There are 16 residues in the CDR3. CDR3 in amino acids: CASSLFLAGGIDTQYF. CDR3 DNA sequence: TGTGCCAGCAGCTTGTTCCTAGCGGGAGGTATAGATACGCAGTATTTT.

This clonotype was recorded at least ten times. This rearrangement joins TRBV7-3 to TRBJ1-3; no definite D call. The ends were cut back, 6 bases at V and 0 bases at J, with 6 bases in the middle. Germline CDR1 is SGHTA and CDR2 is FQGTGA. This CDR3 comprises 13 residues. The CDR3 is CASRRVSGNTIYF. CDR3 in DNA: TGTGCCAGCAGAAGGGTCTCTGGAAACACCATATATTTT.

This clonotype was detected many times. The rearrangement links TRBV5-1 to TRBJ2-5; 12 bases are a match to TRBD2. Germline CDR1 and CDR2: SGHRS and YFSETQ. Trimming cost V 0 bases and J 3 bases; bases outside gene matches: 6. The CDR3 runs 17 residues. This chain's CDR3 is CASSLELTSGRKETQYF. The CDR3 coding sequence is TGCGCCAGCAGCTTGGAGTTAACTAGCGGGAGGAAAGAGACCCAGTACTTC. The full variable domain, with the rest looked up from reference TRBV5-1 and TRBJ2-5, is KAGVTQTPRYLIKTRGQQVTLSCSPISGHRSVSWYQQTPGQGLQFLFEYFSETQRNKGNFPGRFSGRQFSNSRSEMNVSTLELGDSALYLCASSLELTSGRKETQYFGPGTRLLVL.